This T cell receptor beta chain was identified in a study of CD8 T cells in Susac syndrome. A quantity of about 0.5 to 1 ug RNA underwent reverse transcription using random hexamers. Amplification of TCR beta CDR3 spanned 54 Vbeta and 13 Jbeta via immunoSEQ multiplex PCR. TCRdb reanalysed the immunoSEQ multiplex PCR reads using MiXCR and keeps one entry per CDR3 protein. The data show 120,000 to 150,000 distinct CDR3 sequences, nearly 97% seen once. With V trimmed by 3 bases and J by 6 bases, 4 bases remained unmatched. CDR1 SQVTM and CDR2 ANQGSEA come from the germline V gene. The CDR3 spans 13 residues. From blood CD8+ and CD4+ T cells, TCR beta sequences were generated. TEMRA cells were enriched by FACS, and CD4+ and CD8+ T cells were negatively isolated.

The sequencing input was CD4+ T cells from PBMCs. This receptor was obtained from a human donor with Susac syndrome. The chain combines TRBV29-1 with TRBJ2-3; TRBD2 matches 9 bases. The CDR3 DNA reads TGCAGCGTTGACGCGCGGGGGGGTGATACGCAGTATTTT. Translation gives CSVDARGGDTQYF.